Presented here are 14 T cell receptor beta chains from one specimen sequenced in a study of blood T cell repertoires in COVID-19. TCRdb's table, derived via immunoSEQ multiplex PCR, lists solely in-frame clones and lacks some. The sample lists more than 55,000 clones, 75% to 95% seen once, with approximately 15% in the top ten. Material: peripheral blood. The receptors originated from a man older than 75 with acute or convalescent COVID-19.

The chain couples TRBV21-1 to TRBJ1-3; the table's D call, TRBD1, has no DNA check behind it. TRBV21-1 is designated a pseudogene. The CDR3 is 16 amino acids. CDR3: CASSTRATGTGNTIYF. For the CDR3, the DNA is TGTGCCAGCAGCACCCGCGCGACAGGGACCGGAAACACCATATATTTT.

The V call is TRBV11-1, the J call TRBJ1-1; 9 bases map to TRBD1. From germline, CDR1 is SGHAT and CDR2 FQDESV (reference sequence). V lost 5 bases to trimming and J lost 5 bases; unmatched junction nucleotides: 9. This CDR3 has 15 residues. CDR3 residues: CASSDIGQGRTEAFF. Written as DNA, the CDR3 is TGTGCCAGCAGCGACATTGGACAGGGGAGGACTGAAGCTTTCTTT.

The chain carries TRBV11-2 and TRBJ1-1; unclear D gene. CDR1 and CDR2 (germline): SGHAT, FQNNGV. Trimming took 2 bases from V and 3 from J, leaving 10 bases between them. The CDR3 covers 14 residues. CDR3 amino acids: CASSLSGRDTEAFF. As DNA, the CDR3 is TGTGCCAGCAGCTTAAGCGGGCGCGACACTGAAGCTTTCTTT.

The rearrangement joins TRBV25-1 to TRBJ1-1; 10 bases are a match to TRBD1. The J segment lost 5 bases and the V segment lost 10 bases, leaving 4 bases of the junction unmatched. Germline CDR1 is MGHDK and CDR2 is SYGVNS. The CDR3 has 12 amino acids. The CDR3 protein is CATRTGGTEAFF. CDR3 bases: TGTGCCACCCGGACAGGGGGTACTGAAGCTTTCTTT.

The chain joins TRBV19 to TRBJ2-7, with TRBD2 matching 13 bases. The CDR3 extends over 20 amino acids. The junction had 18 bases not matched to a gene; V was cut back by 5 bases and J by 2 bases. The germline CDR1 and CDR2 sequences are LNHDA and SQIVND (reference sequence). In DNA form, the CDR3 reads TGTGCCAGTAGTGACAACCTCGACGAGGGGACTAGCGGGGATCCCTACGAGCAGTACTTC. Residues: CASSDNLDEGTSGDPYEQYF.

V is TRBV5-1 and J is TRBJ2-5; no clear D. Germline V gives CDR1 SGHRS, CDR2 YFSETQ. There are 11 residues in the CDR3. V was shortened by 4 bases and J by 1 base, with 2 bases between the two germline ends. The CDR3 region is CASSRQETQYF. CDR3 sequence (DNA): TGCGCCAGCAGCCGCCAAGAGACCCAGTACTTC.

The chain uses TRBV30 and TRBJ1-4; TRBD1 is a possible D gene (5 bases). The CDR3 contains 12 residues. Trimming stripped 3 bases from V and 15 bases from J, with 17 bases between. Per germline, CDR1 GTSNPN and CDR2 SVGIG (reference sequence). The chain's CDR3 is CAWRRGTATVFF. CDR3 nucleotides: TGTGCCTGGAGGCGGGGGACTGCGACAGTGTTTTTT.

This clone was observed a few times. The chain recombines TRBV15 with TRBJ2-7; 8 bases align to TRBD2. Germline V gene sequence: CDR1 LNHNV, CDR2 YYDKDF (reference sequence). Trimming at V came to 0 bases and at J to 5 bases, leaving 12 bases not matched to a gene. The CDR3 consists of 17 residues. CDR3 sequence: CATSRDVSGGPRDEQYF. CDR3 nucleotide sequence: TGTGCCACCAGCAGAGATGTAAGCGGGGGCCCCAGGGACGAGCAGTACTTC.

The chain recombines TRBV7-9 with TRBJ2-3; 13 nucleotides line up with TRBD2. After removal of 2 bases from V and 2 bases from J, the junction contained 4 bases not matched to a gene. This CDR3 spans 17 amino acids. Per the germline V gene, CDR1 is SEHNR and CDR2 is FQNEAQ (reference sequence). The CDR3 region is CASSLLLAGGLTDTQYF. The CDR3 nucleotides read TGTGCCAGCAGCTTACTACTAGCGGGGGGGCTCACAGATACGCAGTATTTT.

The V call is TRBV5-1, the J call TRBJ2-1; TRBD2 agrees at 10 bases. Germline assignment: CDR1 SGHRS and CDR2 YFSETQ. The CDR3 extends over 17 amino acids. Trimming removed 0 bases from V and 0 bases from J; junction bases left unmatched: 3. The CDR3 bases are TGCGCCAGCAGCTTGGTTTCTAGCGGGGGCTCCTACAATGAGCAGTTCTTC. As protein: CASSLVSSGGSYNEQFF.

The CDR3 DNA is TGTGCCAGTAGTCCGTGGGACAGCTTGGGTAATTCACCCCTCCACTTT. Protein product: CASSPWDSLGNSPLHF. The chain carries TRBV19 and TRBJ1-6, with TRBD1 matching 7 bases. Germline CDR1 LNHDA, CDR2 SQIVND (reference sequence). This CDR3 spans 16 amino acids. V was pared by 5 bases and J by 6 bases, with 10 bases of the junction left unmatched.

This clone was counted a few times. In the same sample, other DNA sequences code for this CDR3. J is TRBJ2-2 and V is TRBV11-3; 8 bases match TRBD1. CDR1 is SGHNT, CDR2 YENEEA, per germline. There are 14 residues in the CDR3. J lost 8 bases, V lost 5 bases, and 7 bases had no gene match. The CDR3 coding sequence is TGTGCCAGCAGCCTCGGACAGGGTTCTGGGGAGCTGTTTTTT. Protein product: CASSLGQGSGELFF.

The chain's CDR3 is CASSQQPDQPQHF. The CDR3 DNA reads as TGTGCCAGCAGCCAACAACCTGATCAGCCCCAGCATTTT. The chain combines TRBV7-2 with TRBJ1-5; the D is unclear. The CDR3 length is 13 residues. Germline V gene data show CDR1 as SGHTA and CDR2 as FQGNSA. V lost 5 bases to trimming and J lost 5 bases, with 10 bases between them. The complete variable domain, with remaining parts taken from reference TRBV7-2 and TRBJ1-5, reads GAGVSQSPSNKVTEKGKDVELRCDPISGHTALYWYRQSLGQGLEFLIYFQGNSAPDKSGLPSDRFSAERTGGSVSTLTIQRTQQEDSAVYLCASSQQPDQPQHFGDGTRLSIL.

V usage is TRBV30 and J usage is TRBJ1-6; D might be TRBD1 (5 bases). Per germline, CDR1 GTSNPN and CDR2 SVGIG (reference sequence). The CDR3 spans 14 residues. V gave up 1 base and J gave up 14 bases, with 18 bases separating them. Here the CDR3 reads CAWSAGDRLGSLHF. The CDR3 nucleotides are TGTGCCTGGAGTGCGGGGGACCGACTGGGGTCCCTCCACTTT.